This TCR beta chain emerged from a study of blood T cell repertoires in COVID-19. Study-wide background: Whether acute or convalescent, the COVID-19 samples came from the United States, Italy and Spain.

Clones were read by immunoSEQ multiplex PCR, and TCRdb kept only the in-frame ones, dropping some. This table holds 50,000 to 60,000 clones, 80% to 90% found once. Germline lookup yields CDR1 LNHDA and CDR2 SQIVND (reference sequence). The CDR3 spans 15 residues. V dropped 3 bases and J dropped 9 bases, with 18 bases sitting between them. Sample: peripheral blood. This clonotype originated in a man in his fifties or sixties with acute or convalescent COVID-19. The chain employs TRBV19 and TRBJ2-1; maybe TRBD1 (6 bases). The CDR3 bases are TGTGCCAGTAGTATCTCAGGGGTTGGTCTTGGTGAGCAGTTCTTC. Protein: CASSISGVGLGEQFF. Drawing the rest from reference TRBV19 and TRBJ2-1, the complete variable domain is DGGITQSPKYLFRKEGQNVTLSCEQNLNHDAMYWYRQDPGQGLRLIYYSQIVNDFQKGDIAEGYSVSREKKESFPLTVTSAQKNPTAFYLCASSISGVGLGEQFFGPGTRLTVL.